The entry below describes one TCR beta chain. What it binds is unknown. The record originates from a study of T cell responses to AZD1222 COVID-19 vaccine. Study-level points and caveats: Donors were mostly white British, more females; clonal diversity possibly underestimated.

Libraries were prepared by immunoSEQ multiplex PCR; TCRdb keeps only in-frame clonotypes and omits some of them. Of about 90,000 clones in the sample, 65% to 90% were seen once. This sequence originates from an adult in good health. The sequences come from peripheral blood, collected on day 0 of AZD1222 vaccination.

The CDR3 spells CASSEKPQVGEAFF. DNA for the CDR3: TGTGCCAGCAGTGAAAAACCACAGGTGGGTGAAGCTTTCTTT. This chain links TRBV6-4 with TRBJ1-1; possible D gene TRBD1, 5 bases. Germline CDR1 and CDR2: MRHNA and SNTAGT. Trimming cost V 3 bases and J 7 bases, with 15 bases left between them. CDR3 size: 14 residues.